The source of this T cell receptor (beta chain) is a study of blood T cells in healthy people across ages. Then a second PCR, running roughly 7 to 11 cycles, was carried out with a sample-barcoded 5' primer and a J-beta primer mix. Each single sample gave us at least 3 million CDR3-containing paired-end reads. TCRdb reprocessed the 5' RACE reads with MiXCR, giving one entry per CDR3 protein. The data hold just over 1 million distinct CDR3 sequences, with 35% to 50% observed a single time. V shed 4 bases, J shed 8 bases, and the junction held 18 bases outside the gene matches. The CDR3 has 19 residues. Germline loops: CDR1 MGHRA, CDR2 YSYEKL. Donors gave roughly 10 milliliters of peripheral blood apiece. Per sample, at least 5.5 micrograms of total RNA were extracted. Only a few counts were recorded for this clonotype.

The specimen was blood. V and J are TRBV4-1 and TRBJ2-1, with 12 bases matching TRBD2. The receptor comes from a woman aged 55-70 years in good health. CDR3 region: CASSLTSGRDSGNDYEQFF. The CDR3 DNA sequence: TGCGCCAGCAGCCTGACTAGCGGGAGAGATTCCGGCAACGACTATGAGCAGTTCTTC.